This record concerns one T cell receptor (beta chain) sequence. As yet, its antigen is unknown. CD4+ T cells from unexposed donors were obtained before the COVID-19 pandemic (2011-2018). Isolation of CD4+ T cells took place after around eleven days in culture. Using immunoSEQ multiplex PCR, the repertoire was profiled, and TCRdb retains in-frame clones only, with some absent. The repertoire holds 18,000 or so clones, with around 70% as singletons. The CDR3 totals 16 residues. Germline V gene lookup returns CDR1 SNHLY and CDR2 FYNNEI. The ends lost 3 bases at V and 3 bases at J; junction bases unmatched: 5. This sample is part of a study of CD4 T cells in relation to SARS-CoV-2 and coronaviruses.

The clonotype was recovered from a human donor in good health. This chain joins TRBV2 and TRBJ2-1; 10 bases agree with TRBD2. Sequencing was carried out using CD4+ T cells from PBMCs, cultured in vitro. The CDR3 nucleotides read TGTGCCAGCAGTGACCGGCTAGCGGGAGACTACAATGAGCAGTTCTTC. It yields the protein CASSDRLAGDYNEQFF.